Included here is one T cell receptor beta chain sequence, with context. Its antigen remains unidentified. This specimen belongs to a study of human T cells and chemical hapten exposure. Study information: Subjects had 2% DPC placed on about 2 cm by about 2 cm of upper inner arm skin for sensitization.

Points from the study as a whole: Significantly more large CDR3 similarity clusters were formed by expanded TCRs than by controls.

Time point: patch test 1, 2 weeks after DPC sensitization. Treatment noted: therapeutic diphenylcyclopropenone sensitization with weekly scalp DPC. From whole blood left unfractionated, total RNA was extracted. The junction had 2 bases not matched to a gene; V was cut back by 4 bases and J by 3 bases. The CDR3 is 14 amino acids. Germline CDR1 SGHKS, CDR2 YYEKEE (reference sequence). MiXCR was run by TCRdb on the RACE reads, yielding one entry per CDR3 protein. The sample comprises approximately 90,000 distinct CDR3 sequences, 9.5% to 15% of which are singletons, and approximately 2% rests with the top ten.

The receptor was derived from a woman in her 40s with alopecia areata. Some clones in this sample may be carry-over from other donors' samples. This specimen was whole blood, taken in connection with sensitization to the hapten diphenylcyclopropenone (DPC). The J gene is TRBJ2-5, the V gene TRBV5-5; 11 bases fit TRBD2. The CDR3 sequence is CASSRGLAEETQYF. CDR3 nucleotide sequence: TGTGCCAGCAGCCGGGGACTAGCGGAAGAGACCCAGTACTTC.